These T cell receptor beta chains were read from a single sample in a study of neurological immune-mediated disorders. Each CDR3 protein gets one entry after TCRdb re-called the 5' RACE reads with MiXCR. The data contain tens of thousands of distinct CDR3 sequences, 3.6% of them seen just once; the ten biggest clones take up approximately 1.5%. The sequencing input was PBMCs. Receptors originate from a man aged 25-45 years with multiple sclerosis. Both conserved end residues are part of each CDR3. A D gene is named only where the DNA matches it firmly. Clone size is stated in some rows and not others, as once, few, many or a class when expanded.

TRBJ2-7 | . | many | TRBV28 | TGTGCCAGCAGTACCGGGTCCTCGGCCTACGAGCAGTACTTC | CASSTGSSAYEQYF
TRBJ2-7 | . | many | TRBV20-1 | TGCAGTGCTAGAGGGCTCCGCTCCTACGAGCAGTACTTC | CSARGLRSYEQYF
TRBJ1-5 | . | many | TRBV4-2 | TGTGCCAGCAGCCGGGAAAACGGGCAGCCCCAGCATTTT | CASSRENGQPQHF
TRBJ2-1 | TRBD2 | many | TRBV15 | TGTGCCACCAGATCCGGGAGAGCTAGCGGGAGTGATGAGCAGTTCTTC | CATRSGRASGSDEQFF
TRBJ1-2 | TRBD1 | many | TRBV28 | TGTGCCAGCAGATACACAGGGGGTAGTGGCTACACCTTC | CASRYTGGSGYTF
TRBJ2-1 | TRBD1 | many | TRBV29-1 | TGCAGCGTCATTACAGGGGTGGACAATGAGCAGTTCTTC | CSVITGVDNEQFF
TRBJ1-2 | . | many | TRBV9 | TGTGCCAGCAGCGTCCGGGGTAACTATGGCTACACCTTC | CASSVRGNYGYTF
TRBJ2-5 | . | many | TRBV7-2 | TGTGCCAGCAGCATCCTTGGGGGTAGGGGCGAGACCCAGTACTTC | CASSILGGRGETQYF
TRBJ2-5 | . | many | TRBV12-3/TRBV12-4 | TGTGCCAGCAGCCGGAACGAGAGGGAGACCCAGTACTTC | CASSRNERETQYF
TRBJ2-2 | TRBD1 | many | TRBV12-3/TRBV12-4 | TGTGCCAGCAGTTTAAAGGGACAGGGGACCGGGGAGCTGTTTTTT | CASSLKGQGTGELFF
TRBJ2-1 | . | many | TRBV9 | TGTGCCAGCAGCGTCTCCTACAATGAGCAGTTCTTC | CASSVSYNEQFF
TRBJ1-5 | . | many | TRBV9 | TGTGCCAGCAGCGTAGATGGATCCGGCAATCAGCCCCAGCATTTT | CASSVDGSGNQPQHF
TRBJ2-1 | TRBD2 | few | TRBV7-3 | TGTGCCAGCAGTAGTAGCGGGGGGTACAATGAGCAGTTCTTC | CASSSSGGYNEQFF
TRBJ2-1 | . | many | TRBV5-1 | TGCGCCAGCGAGAAAAATTTAGGGTACAATGAGCAGTTCTTC | CASEKNLGYNEQFF
TRBJ1-5 | TRBD1 | many | TRBV27 | TGTGCCAGCAGCAGGGGACAGGGCAATCAGCCCCAGCATTTT | CASSRGQGNQPQHF
TRBJ1-4 | . | many | TRBV3-1 | TGTGCCAGCAGCCGGGGTATGATTTCCGAAAAACTGTTTTTT | CASSRGMISEKLFF
TRBJ2-3 | . | many | TRBV5-1 | TGCGCCAGCAGCTCTCGGGGAGATACGCAGTATTTT | CASSSRGDTQYF
TRBJ1-4 | TRBD1 | many | TRBV5-1 | TGCGCCAGCAGCCCCTCGGACAGGGCAACTAATGAAAAACTGTTTTTT | CASSPSDRATNEKLFF
TRBJ2-3 | . | many | TRBV10-2 | TGCGCCAGCAGTGTGGCAGGGGACCCAGATACGCAGTATTTT | CASSVAGDPDTQYF
TRBJ2-1 | TRBD2 | many | TRBV20-1 | TGCAGTTCCGGGACTAGCGCAAACAATGAGCAGTTCTTC | CSSGTSANNEQFF
TRBJ2-1 | TRBD2 | many | TRBV20-1 | TGCAGTGCTATGAGAGCGGGAGATTCCTACAATGAGCAGTTCTTC | CSAMRAGDSYNEQFF
TRBJ2-2 | . | few | TRBV5-1 | TGCGCCAGCAGCTTGGACAGGGTGAAACCTACGAACACCGGGGAGCTGTTTTTT | CASSLDRVKPTNTGELFF
TRBJ1-5 | TRBD1 | . | TRBV7-8 | TGTGCCAGCAGCCCGGGGACAGGGAGGTATCAGCCCCAGCATTTT | CASSPGTGRYQPQHF
TRBJ1-1 | . | many | TRBV18 | TGTGCCAGCTCACCAATTTCTACGTCCGGGGAAATGAACACTGAAGCTTTCTTT | CASSPISTSGEMNTEAFF
TRBJ2-1 | TRBD2 | many | TRBV5-1 | TGCGCCAGCAGCTTGGCAGCGGGAGTTCTTGAGCAGTTCTTC | CASSLAAGVLEQFF
TRBJ2-7 | . | many | TRBV20-1 | TGCAGTGCTTTAAGCCGACAGGCAACCTACGAGCAGTACTTC | CSALSRQATYEQYF
TRBJ1-5 | . | . | TRBV20-1 | TGCAGTGCTAGTCGGGACCCTCAGCCCCAGAATTTT | CSASRDPQPQNF
TRBJ2-7 | . | many | TRBV3-1 | TGTGCCAGCAGCCCCTGGGGGCGGCTTGGGGGCTACGAGCAGTACTTC | CASSPWGRLGGYEQYF
TRBJ2-1 | . | many | TRBV15 | TGTGCCACCAGCTCTCGCACTAGAACCTACAATGAGCAGTTCTTC | CATSSRTRTYNEQFF
TRBJ2-7 | TRBD1 | many | TRBV2 | TGTGCCAGCAGAGGCCGGGACAGACAATACGAGCAGTACTTC | CASRGRDRQYEQYF